Following are 4 T cell receptor beta chains from one sample sequenced in a study of blood T cell repertoires in COVID-19. Libraries were prepared by immunoSEQ multiplex PCR; TCRdb keeps only in-frame clonotypes and omits some of them. The sample includes more than 100,000 clones, approximately 84% seen only once; the top ten take over 1.1%. Sequencing was carried out using peripheral blood. These receptors were obtained from a man in his 60s with acute or convalescent COVID-19.

The J gene is TRBJ2-1, the V gene TRBV11-1, with D possibly matching TRBD2 (5 bases). V dropped 4 bases and J dropped 9 bases, with 13 bases sitting between them. Germline V CDR1 and CDR2: SGHAT, FQDESV (reference sequence). The CDR3 length is 13 residues. CDR3 amino acids: CASSSFSAGEQFF. The CDR3 bases are TGTGCCAGCAGCTCATTTAGCGCAGGTGAGCAGTTCTTC.

The chain employs TRBV19 and TRBJ1-4, with TRBD1 as a possible D gene (5 bases). CDR1 is LNHDA and CDR2 is SQIVND in the germline V gene (reference sequence). The ends were cut back, 7 bases at V and 13 bases at J, with 22 bases in the middle. The CDR3 is made up of 14 amino acids. The CDR3 DNA reads as TGTGCCAGTAAATACGTCGGGCTCCAGGGCGGACTGTTTTTT. Translating gives CASKYVGLQGGLFF.

The rearrangement joins TRBV5-1 to TRBJ2-3, with D maybe TRBD2 (5 bases). CDR3 length equals 11 residues. Trimming took 6 bases from V and 7 from J, leaving 9 bases between them. Germline V gene sequence: CDR1 SGHRS, CDR2 YFSETQ. CDR3 sequence: CASNGVYTQYF. CDR3 in DNA: TGCGCCAGCAACGGGGTATATACGCAGTATTTT.

J is TRBJ1-2 and V is TRBV29-1; 9 nucleotides agree with TRBD1. Trimming cost V 7 bases and J 8 bases; bases outside gene matches: 11. This CDR3 comprises 13 residues. The germline gives CDR1 SQVTM, CDR2 ANQGSEA. CDR3 coding DNA: TGCAGCGCCCAGGGGGACAGGGCGGGCGGCTACACCTTC. Protein product: CSAQGDRAGGYTF.